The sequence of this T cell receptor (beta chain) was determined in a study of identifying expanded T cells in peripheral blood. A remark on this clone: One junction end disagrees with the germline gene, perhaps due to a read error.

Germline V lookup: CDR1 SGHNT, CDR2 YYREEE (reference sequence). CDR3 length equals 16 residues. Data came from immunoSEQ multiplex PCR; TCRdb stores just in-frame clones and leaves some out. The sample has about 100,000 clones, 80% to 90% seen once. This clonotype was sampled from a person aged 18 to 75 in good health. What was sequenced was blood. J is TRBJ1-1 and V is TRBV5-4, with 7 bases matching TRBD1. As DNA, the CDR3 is TGTGCCAGCAGCTTGGGCGGGTCAGGGGGGAACGCTGAAGCTTTCTTT. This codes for CASSLGGSGGNAEAFF.